The 4 T cell receptor beta chains in this list originate from one sample, sequenced in a study of OX40 agonist ivuxolimab in advanced cancers. Profiled with immunoSEQ multiplex PCR; TCRdb holds only in-frame clones, not every one. The sample carries about 40,000 clones, roughly 84% recorded once. Sequencing used CD4+ or CD8+ T cells sorted from blood, obtained in a trial of the OX40 agonist ivuxolimab. The receptors come from an adult with an advanced solid tumor such as melanoma, head and neck, liver or kidney cancer.

This clone was seen just once. The gene calls are TRBV13 and TRBJ2-5; 8 nucleotides match TRBD1. This CDR3 has 15 residues. V shed 4 bases, J shed 11 bases, and the junction held 15 bases outside the gene matches. Germline V gene data show CDR1 as PRHDT and CDR2 as FYEKMQ (reference sequence). CDR3: CASSSWETGAGEQYF. For the CDR3, the DNA is TGTGCCAGCAGCTCCTGGGAGACAGGGGCTGGGGAGCAGTACTTC.

The chain links TRBV27 to TRBJ2-1, with TRBD2 matching 8 bases. V shed 5 bases, J shed 2 bases, and the junction held 2 bases outside the gene matches. The CDR3 consists of 14 residues. Per germline, CDR1 MNHEY and CDR2 SMNVEV (reference sequence). This CDR3 is CASSDSGAYNEQFF. The CDR3 region has the DNA TGTGCCAGCAGTGATAGCGGGGCCTACAATGAGCAGTTCTTC.

J is TRBJ1-5 and V is TRBV19, with D possibly being TRBD1 (5 bases). V was shortened by 3 bases and J by 6 bases, with 15 bases between the two germline ends. CDR3 length: 15 amino acids. Germline loops: CDR1 LNHDA, CDR2 SQIVND (reference sequence). CDR3: CASSIGYGGTQPQHF. DNA for the CDR3: TGTGCCAGTAGTATTGGGTACGGGGGAACTCAGCCCCAGCATTTT.

This chain joins TRBV6-5 and TRBJ2-3; 10 positions agree with TRBD1. This CDR3 is built from 15 residues. In germline, CDR1 is MNHEY, CDR2 SVGAGI. The trim removed 5 bases at V and 5 bases at J, leaving 7 bases unmatched. CDR3 nucleotide sequence: TGTGCCAGCAGTCGGACAGGGGGACTGGGAGATACGCAGTATTTT. This gives the protein CASSRTGGLGDTQYF.